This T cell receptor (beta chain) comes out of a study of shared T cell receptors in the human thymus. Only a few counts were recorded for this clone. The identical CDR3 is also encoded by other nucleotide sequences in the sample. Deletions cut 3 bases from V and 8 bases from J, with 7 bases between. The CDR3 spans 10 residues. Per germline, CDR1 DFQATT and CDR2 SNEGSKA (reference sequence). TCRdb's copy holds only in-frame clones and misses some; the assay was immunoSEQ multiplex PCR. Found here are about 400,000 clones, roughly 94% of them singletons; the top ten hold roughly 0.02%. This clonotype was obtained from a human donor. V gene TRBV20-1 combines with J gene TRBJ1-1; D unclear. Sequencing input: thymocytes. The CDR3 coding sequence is TGCAGTGCTAGGGGCGCGGAAGCTTTCTTT. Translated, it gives CSARGAEAFF.